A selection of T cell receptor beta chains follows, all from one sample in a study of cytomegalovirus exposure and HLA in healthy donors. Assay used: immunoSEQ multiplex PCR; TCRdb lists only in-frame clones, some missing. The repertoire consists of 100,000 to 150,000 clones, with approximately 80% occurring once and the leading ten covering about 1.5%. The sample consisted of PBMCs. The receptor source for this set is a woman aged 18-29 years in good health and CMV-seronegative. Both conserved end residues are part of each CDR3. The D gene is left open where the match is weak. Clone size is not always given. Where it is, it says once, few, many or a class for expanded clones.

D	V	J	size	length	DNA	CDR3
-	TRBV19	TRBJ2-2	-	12	TGTGCCAGTAGTACGTTTACCGGGGAGCTGTTTTTT	CASSTFTGELFF
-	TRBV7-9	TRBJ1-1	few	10	TGTGCCAGCATTGCGGGGGAAGCTTTCTTT	CASIAGEAFF
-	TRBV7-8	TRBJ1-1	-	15	TGTGCCAGCAGCCGACCAAGACAGGCTAACACTGAAGCTTTCTTT	CASSRPRQANTEAFF
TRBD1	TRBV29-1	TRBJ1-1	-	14	TGCAGCGTTGAAATTTCGCCAGGGGGCACTGAAGCTTTCTTT	CSVEISPGGTEAFF
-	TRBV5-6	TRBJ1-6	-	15	TGTGCCAGCAATGTCAGTCCAGCGACCAATTCACCCCTCCACTTT	CASNVSPATNSPLHF
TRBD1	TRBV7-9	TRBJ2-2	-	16	TGTGCCAGCAGCTTAGCCAGGGGGCTTAACACCGGGGAGCTGTTTTTT	CASSLARGLNTGELFF
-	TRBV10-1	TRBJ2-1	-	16	TGCGCCAGCAGTGAGTCGAGGGGGATTGGACACAATGAGCAGTTCTTC	CASSESRGIGHNEQFF
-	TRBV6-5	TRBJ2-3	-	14	TGTGCCAGCGGCGGCGGGCAGATCACAGATACGCAGTATTTT	CASGGGQITDTQYF
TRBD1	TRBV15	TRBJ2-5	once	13	TGTGCCTCCAGAGGGACAGCGCAAGAGACCCAGTACTTC	CASRGTAQETQYF
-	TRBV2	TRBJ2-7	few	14	TGTGCCAGCAGTGGGCAGGGGGGTTCCTACGAGCAGTACTTC	CASSGQGGSYEQYF
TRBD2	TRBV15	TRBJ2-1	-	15	TGTGCCACCAGCTATTTGGGAGGGAATCTCGATGAGCAGTTCTTC	CATSYLGGNLDEQFF
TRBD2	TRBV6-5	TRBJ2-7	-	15	TGTGCCAGCAGACCGGGACTAGCGGGTTCCGGCGAGCAGTACTTC	CASRPGLAGSGEQYF
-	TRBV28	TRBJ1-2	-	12	TGTGCCAGGGAGGCAGTAAACTATGGCTACACCTTC	CAREAVNYGYTF
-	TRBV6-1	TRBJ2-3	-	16	TGTGCCAGCAGTGACGCCGGGAGATCCTTCACAGATACGCAGTATTTT	CASSDAGRSFTDTQYF
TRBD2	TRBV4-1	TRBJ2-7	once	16	TGCGCCAGCAGCCAGGGCGGACTAGCGGTAGATGACGAGCAGTACTTC	CASSQGGLAVDDEQYF
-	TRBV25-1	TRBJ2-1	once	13	TGTGCCAGCAGTGAATGGGGAGACAATGAGCAGTTCTTC	CASSEWGDNEQFF
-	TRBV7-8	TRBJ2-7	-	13	TGTGCCAGCAGCTTAAGCGTGGAATACGAGCAGTACTTC	CASSLSVEYEQYF
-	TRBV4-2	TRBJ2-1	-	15	TGTGCCAGCAGCCAAGATTCGTCTGTCGGGAATGAGCAGTTCTTC	CASSQDSSVGNEQFF
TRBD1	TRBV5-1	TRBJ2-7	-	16	TGCGCCAGCAGAAACTTCCCGGGACAGGGGTTATACGAGCAGTACTTC	CASRNFPGQGLYEQYF
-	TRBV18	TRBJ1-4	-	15	TGTGCCAGCTCACCCGGCAGGGCAACTAATGAAAAACTGTTTTTT	CASSPGRATNEKLFF
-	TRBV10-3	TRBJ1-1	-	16	TGTGCCATCAGTGAGCCTCATCTTACAGGGAACACTGAAGCTTTCTTT	CAISEPHLTGNTEAFF
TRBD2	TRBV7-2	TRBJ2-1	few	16	TGTGCCAGCAGCTTAAAGGGACTAGGTAGGGGCAATGAGCAGTTCTTC	CASSLKGLGRGNEQFF
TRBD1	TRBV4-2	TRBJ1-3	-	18	TGTGCCAGCAGCCAAGATCCGTCGGGGACAGGTTTCATGGACACCATATATTTT	CASSQDPSGTGFMDTIYF